This TCR beta chain was observed in a study of shared clonotypes between healthy human individuals. Study at large: Three plates were used per donor for CD4 naive, three for CD4 memory, two for CD8 naive and one for CD8 memory.

Worth noting for this clone: Antigen: not known.

Looked up from germline, CDR1 is LGHNA and CDR2 is YNFKEQ. V lost 1 base to trimming and J lost 2 bases, with 15 bases between them. The CDR3 sequence is 17 residues long. Approximately 210 ng DNA, around 30,000 T cell genomes, went into each sorted-subset replicate PCR. Assay used: immunoSEQ multiplex PCR; TCRdb lists only in-frame clones, some missing. Counted here are some 2.1 million clones, 90% to 95% occurring once; the ten biggest clones make up more than 0.1%. Findings and limits, study-wide: Researchers found naive subsets generally carried larger estimated richness than memory subsets. Naive CD4 clonotypes overlapped across a few donors at approximately 5%.

Source material: naive CD4+ T cells sorted from blood. Subset given: CD45RA+ positively selected. The source of this sequence is a man aged 18 to 29 in good health. The V and J genes are TRBV4-2 and TRBJ1-5; D gene uncertain. For the CDR3, the DNA is TGTGCCAGCAGCCAAGTAAGGACTCCGGAGGGCAATCAGCCCCAGCATTTT. Protein product: CASSQVRTPEGNQPQHF.